The clone carrying this TCR beta chain was observed at least ten times. The sample belongs to a study of T cells in Graves' hyperthyroidism and ophthalmopathy. Overall study: Upon initial diagnosis and before any treatment, peripheral blood was collected.

The CDR3 covers 12 residues. Trimming removed 6 bases at V and 2 bases at J, with 5 bases between. A NOSPECS grade of at least 4, a Clinical Activity Score of at least 3 and duration under 3 months were recorded in ophthalmopathy patients. Not enrolled were patients with uncontrolled infection, other autoimmune disease, pregnancy or lactation. Diagnoses were made from clinical symptoms, serum measures (thyroxine and TRAb), thyroid ultrasound and orbital computed tomography. TCR beta CDR3 regions were amplified from RNA. Researchers ran a first-round RT-PCR on the TCR CDR3 using the HTBI primer set. TCRdb redid the calling of the multiplex PCR reads with MiXCR, one entry per CDR3 protein. The sample contains 640,000 or so distinct CDR3 sequences, 14% to 15% of which appear only once.

The sample was blood. V usage is TRBV12-3 or TRBV12-4 and J usage is TRBJ1-5; D remains ambiguous. This clonotype originated in a middle-aged woman with Graves' ophthalmopathy. The CDR3 spells CASREGNQPQHF. The CDR3 nucleotides read TGTGCCAGCAGGGAAGGCAATCAGCCCCAGCATTTT.